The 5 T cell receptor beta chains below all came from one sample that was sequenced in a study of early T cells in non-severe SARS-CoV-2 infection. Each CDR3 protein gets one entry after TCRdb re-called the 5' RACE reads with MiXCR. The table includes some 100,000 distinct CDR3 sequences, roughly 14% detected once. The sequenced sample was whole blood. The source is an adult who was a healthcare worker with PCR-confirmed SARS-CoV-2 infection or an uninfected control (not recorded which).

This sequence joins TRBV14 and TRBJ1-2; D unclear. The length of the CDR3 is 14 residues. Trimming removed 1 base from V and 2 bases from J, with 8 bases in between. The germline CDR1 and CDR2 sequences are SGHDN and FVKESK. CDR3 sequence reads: CASSQGLRNYGYTF. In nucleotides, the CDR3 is TGTGCCAGCAGCCAAGGTTTAAGAAACTATGGCTACACCTTC.

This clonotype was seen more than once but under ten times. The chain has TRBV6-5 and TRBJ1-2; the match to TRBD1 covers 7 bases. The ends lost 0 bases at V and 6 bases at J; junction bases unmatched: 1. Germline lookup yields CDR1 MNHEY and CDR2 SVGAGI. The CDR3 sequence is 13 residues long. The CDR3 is CASSYSGGDGYTF. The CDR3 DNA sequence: TGTGCCAGCAGTTACTCAGGGGGCGATGGCTACACCTTC.

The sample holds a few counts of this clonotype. CDR3 DNA sequence: TGTGCCAGCAGCCCAGGCAGTCTGGTGCACACAGATACGCAGTATTTT. This translates into CASSPGSLVHTDTQYF. The V and J genes are TRBV27 and TRBJ2-3; D call uncertain. Deletions cut 6 bases from V and 2 bases from J, with 18 bases between. CDR3 length equals 16 residues. The germline V gene has CDR1 MNHEY and CDR2 SMNVEV (reference sequence).

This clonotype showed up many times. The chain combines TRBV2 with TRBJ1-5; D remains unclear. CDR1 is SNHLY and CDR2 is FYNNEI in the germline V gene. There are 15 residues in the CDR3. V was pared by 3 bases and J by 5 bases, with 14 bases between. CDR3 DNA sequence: TGTGCCAGCAGTGATTGGCAGGTGAGAGATCAGCCCCAGCATTTT. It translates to CASSDWQVRDQPQHF.

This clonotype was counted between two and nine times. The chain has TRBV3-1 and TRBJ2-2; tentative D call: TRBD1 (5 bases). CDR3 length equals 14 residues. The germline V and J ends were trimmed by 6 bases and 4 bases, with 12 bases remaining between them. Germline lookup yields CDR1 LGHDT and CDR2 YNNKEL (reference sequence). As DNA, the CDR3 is TGTGCCAGCAGTTTTGACAGTGCCACCGGGGAGCTGTTTTTT. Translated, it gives CASSFDSATGELFF.